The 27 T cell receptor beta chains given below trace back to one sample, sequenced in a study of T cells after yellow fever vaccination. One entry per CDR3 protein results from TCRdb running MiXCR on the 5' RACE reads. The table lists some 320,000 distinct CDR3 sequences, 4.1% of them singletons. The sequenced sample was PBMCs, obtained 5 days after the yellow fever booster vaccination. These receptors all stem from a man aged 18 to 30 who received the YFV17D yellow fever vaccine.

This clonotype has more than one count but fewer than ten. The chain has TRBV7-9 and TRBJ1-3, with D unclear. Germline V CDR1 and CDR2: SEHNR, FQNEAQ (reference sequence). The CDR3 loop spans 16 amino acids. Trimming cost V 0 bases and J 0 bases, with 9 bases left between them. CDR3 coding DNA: TGTGCCAGCAGCTTAGCTCGGGCGAGCTCTGGAAACACCATATATTTT. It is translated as CASSLARASSGNTIYF.

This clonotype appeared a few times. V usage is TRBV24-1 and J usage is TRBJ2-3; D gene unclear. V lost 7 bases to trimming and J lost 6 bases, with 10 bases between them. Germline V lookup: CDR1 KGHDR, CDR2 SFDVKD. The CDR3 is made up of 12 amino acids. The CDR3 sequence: CATSERGDTQYF. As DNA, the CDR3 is TGTGCCACCAGCGAACGAGGTGATACGCAGTATTTT.

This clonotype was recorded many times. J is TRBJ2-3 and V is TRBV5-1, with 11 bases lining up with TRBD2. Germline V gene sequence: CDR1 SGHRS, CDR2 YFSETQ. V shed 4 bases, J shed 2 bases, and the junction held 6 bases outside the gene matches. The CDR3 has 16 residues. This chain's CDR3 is CASSEGLAVPTDTQYF. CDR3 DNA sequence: TGCGCCAGCAGCGAGGGACTAGCGGTTCCCACAGATACGCAGTATTTT.

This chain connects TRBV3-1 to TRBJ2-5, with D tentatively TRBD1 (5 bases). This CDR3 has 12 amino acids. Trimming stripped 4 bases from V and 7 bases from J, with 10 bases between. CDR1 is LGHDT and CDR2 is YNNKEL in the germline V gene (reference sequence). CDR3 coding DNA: TGTGCCAGCAGCCGACAGTCATGGACCCAGTACTTC. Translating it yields CASSRQSWTQYF.

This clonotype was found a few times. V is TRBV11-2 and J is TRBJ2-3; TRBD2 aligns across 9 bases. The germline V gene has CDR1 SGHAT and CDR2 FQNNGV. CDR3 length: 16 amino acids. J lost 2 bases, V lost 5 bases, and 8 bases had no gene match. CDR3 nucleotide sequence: TGTGCCAGCAGCGTAAGCGGGGGGACATCCACAGATACGCAGTATTTT. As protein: CASSVSGGTSTDTQYF.

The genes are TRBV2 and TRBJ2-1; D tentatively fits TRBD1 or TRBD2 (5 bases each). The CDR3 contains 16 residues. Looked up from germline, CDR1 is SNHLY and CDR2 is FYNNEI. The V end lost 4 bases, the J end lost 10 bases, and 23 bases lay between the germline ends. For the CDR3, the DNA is TGTGCCAGCAGTGGATGGGACCAACGAGGACCACTCGAGCAGTTCTTC. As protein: CASSGWDQRGPLEQFF. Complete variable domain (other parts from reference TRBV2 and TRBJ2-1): EPEVTQTPSHQVTQMGQEVILRCVPISNHLYFYWYRQILGQKVEFLVSFYNNEISEKSEIFDDQFSVERPDGSNFTLKIRSTKLEDSAMYFCASSGWDQRGPLEQFFGPGTRLTVL.

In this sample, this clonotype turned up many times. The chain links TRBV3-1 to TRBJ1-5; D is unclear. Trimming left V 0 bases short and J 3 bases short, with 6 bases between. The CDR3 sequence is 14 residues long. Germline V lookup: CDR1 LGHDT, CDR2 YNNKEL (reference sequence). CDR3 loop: CASSQDSVNQPQHF. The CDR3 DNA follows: TGTGCCAGCAGCCAAGATAGCGTCAATCAGCCCCAGCATTTT.

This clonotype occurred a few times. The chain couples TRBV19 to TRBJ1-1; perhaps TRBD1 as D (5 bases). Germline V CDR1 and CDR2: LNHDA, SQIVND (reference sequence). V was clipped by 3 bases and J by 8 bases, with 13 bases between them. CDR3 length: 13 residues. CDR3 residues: CASSMISAGEAFF. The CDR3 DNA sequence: TGTGCCAGTAGTATGATCAGTGCAGGGGAAGCTTTCTTT.

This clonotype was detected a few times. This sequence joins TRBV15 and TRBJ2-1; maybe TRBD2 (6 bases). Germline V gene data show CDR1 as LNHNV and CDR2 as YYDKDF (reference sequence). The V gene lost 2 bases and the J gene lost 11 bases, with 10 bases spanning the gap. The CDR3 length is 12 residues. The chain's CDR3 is CATSRWGTQQFF. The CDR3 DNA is TGTGCCACCAGCAGATGGGGGACTCAGCAGTTCTTC.

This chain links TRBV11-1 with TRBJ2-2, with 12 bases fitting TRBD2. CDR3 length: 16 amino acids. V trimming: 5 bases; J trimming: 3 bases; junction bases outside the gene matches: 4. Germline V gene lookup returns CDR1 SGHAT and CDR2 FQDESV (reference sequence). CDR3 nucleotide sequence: TGTGCCAGCAGCCCGTGGACTAGCGGGGACACCGGGGAGCTGTTTTTT. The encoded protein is CASSPWTSGDTGELFF. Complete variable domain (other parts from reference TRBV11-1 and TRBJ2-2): EAEVAQSPRYKITEKSQAVAFWCDPISGHATLYWYRQILGQGPELLVQFQDESVVDDSQLPKDRFSAERLKGVDSTLKIQPAELGDSAMYLCASSPWTSGDTGELFFGEGSRLTVL.

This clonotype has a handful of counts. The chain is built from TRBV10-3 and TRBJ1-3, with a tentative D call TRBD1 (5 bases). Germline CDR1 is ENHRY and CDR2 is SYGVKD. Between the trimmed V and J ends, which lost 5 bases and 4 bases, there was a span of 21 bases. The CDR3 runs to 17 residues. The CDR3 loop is CAISPMGGDSSGNTIYF. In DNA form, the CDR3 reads TGTGCCATCAGTCCCATGGGAGGGGATTCGTCAGGAAACACCATATATTTT.

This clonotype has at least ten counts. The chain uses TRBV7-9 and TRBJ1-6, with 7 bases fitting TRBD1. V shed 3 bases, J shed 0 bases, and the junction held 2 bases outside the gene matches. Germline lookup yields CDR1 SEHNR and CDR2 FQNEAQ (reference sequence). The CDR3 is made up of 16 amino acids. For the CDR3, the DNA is TGTGCCAGCAGCTTGGACAGGAGCTCCTATAATTCACCCCTCCACTTT. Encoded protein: CASSLDRSSYNSPLHF.

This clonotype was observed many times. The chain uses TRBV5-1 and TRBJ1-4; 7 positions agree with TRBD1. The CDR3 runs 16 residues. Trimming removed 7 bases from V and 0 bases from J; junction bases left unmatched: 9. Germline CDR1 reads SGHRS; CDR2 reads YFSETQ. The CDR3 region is CASQRGDSSTNEKLFF. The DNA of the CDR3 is TGCGCCAGCCAACGAGGGGACAGTTCAACTAATGAAAAACTGTTTTTT.

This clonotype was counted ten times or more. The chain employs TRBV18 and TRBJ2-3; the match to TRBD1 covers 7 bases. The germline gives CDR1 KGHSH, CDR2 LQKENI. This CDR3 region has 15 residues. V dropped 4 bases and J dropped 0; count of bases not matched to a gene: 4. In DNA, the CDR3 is TGTGCCAGCTCACAGAGGGGGCAAAGCACAGATACGCAGTATTTT. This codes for CASSQRGQSTDTQYF.

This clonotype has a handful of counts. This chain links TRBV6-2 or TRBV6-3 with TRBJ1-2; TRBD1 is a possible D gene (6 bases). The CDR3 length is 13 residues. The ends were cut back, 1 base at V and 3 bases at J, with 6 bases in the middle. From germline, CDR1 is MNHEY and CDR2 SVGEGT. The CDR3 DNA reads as TGTGCCAGCAGTTACTACAGGGACTATGGCTACACCTTC. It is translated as CASSYYRDYGYTF.

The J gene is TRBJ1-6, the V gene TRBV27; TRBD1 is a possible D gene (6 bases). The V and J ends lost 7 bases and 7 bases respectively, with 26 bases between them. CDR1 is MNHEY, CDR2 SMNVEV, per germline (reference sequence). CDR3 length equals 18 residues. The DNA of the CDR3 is TGTGCCAGCAATTCCCTAACAGGGCTGCGCCGATGGAATTCACCCCTCCACTTT. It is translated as CASNSLTGLRRWNSPLHF.

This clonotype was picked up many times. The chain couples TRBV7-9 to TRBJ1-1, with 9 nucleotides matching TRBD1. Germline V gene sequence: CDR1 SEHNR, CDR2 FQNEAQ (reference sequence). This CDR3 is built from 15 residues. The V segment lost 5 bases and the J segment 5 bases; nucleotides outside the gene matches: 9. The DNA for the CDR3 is TGTGCCAGCAGCCCCGTACGGGACAGGGCAACTGAAGCTTTCTTT. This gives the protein CASSPVRDRATEAFF.

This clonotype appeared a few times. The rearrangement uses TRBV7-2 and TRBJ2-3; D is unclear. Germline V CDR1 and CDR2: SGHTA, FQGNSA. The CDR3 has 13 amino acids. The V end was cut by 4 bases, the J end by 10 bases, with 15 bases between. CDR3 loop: CASSSGSLRAQYF. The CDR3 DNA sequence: TGTGCCAGCAGCTCTGGGTCCCTTCGGGCGCAGTATTTT.

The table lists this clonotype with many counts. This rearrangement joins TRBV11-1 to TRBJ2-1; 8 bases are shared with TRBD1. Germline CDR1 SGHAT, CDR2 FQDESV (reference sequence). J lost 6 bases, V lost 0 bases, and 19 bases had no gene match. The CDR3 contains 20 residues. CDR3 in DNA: TGTGCCAGCAGCTTAGCTAAGTACAGGGGGATACTTGGATATGGCAATGAGCAGTTCTTC. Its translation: CASSLAKYRGILGYGNEQFF.

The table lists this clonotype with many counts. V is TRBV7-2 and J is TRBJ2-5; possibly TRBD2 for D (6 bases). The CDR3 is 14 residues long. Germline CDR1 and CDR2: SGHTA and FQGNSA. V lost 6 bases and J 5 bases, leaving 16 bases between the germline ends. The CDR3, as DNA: TGTGCCAGCAGTATGGCTAGCGAGTATGAGACCCAGTACTTC. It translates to CASSMASEYETQYF.

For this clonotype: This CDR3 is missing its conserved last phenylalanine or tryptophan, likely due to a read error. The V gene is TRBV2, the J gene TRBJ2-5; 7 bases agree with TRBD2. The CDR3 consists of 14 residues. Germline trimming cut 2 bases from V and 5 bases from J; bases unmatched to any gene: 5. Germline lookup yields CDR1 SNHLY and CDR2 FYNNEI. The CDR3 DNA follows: TGTGCCAGCAGTGAACGACTAGCTTCCGAGACCCAGTACTCC. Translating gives CASSERLASETQYS.

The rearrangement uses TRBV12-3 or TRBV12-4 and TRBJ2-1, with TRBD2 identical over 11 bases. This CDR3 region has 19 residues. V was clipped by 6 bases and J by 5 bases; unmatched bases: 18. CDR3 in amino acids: CASRPPGLAVGLGNNEQFF. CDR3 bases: TGTGCCAGCAGGCCTCCGGGACTAGCGGTTGGTTTGGGGAACAATGAGCAGTTCTTC.

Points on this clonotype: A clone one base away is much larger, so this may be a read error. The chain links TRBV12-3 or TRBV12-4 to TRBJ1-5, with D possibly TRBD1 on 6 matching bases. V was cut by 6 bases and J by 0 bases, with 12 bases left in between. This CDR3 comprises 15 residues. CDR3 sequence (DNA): TGTGCCAGCAGACTCCAGGGGAATAGCAATCAGCCCCAGCATTTT. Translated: CASRLQGNSNQPQHF.

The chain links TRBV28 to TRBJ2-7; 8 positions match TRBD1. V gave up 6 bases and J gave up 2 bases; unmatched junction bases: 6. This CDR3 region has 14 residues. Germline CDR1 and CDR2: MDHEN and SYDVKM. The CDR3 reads CASSHQGAAYEQYV. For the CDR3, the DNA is TGTGCCAGCAGCCATCAGGGGGCGGCCTACGAGCAGTACGTC.

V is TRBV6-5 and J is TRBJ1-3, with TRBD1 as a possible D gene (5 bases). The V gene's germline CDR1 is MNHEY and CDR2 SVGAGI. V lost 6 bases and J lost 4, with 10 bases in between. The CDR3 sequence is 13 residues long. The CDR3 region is CASRPGRGNTIYF. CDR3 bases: TGTGCCAGCAGGCCGGGACGGGGAAACACCATATATTTT.

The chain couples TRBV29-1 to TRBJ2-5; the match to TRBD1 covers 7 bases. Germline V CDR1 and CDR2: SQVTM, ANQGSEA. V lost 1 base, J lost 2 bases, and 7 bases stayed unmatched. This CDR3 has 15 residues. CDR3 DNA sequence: TGCAGCGTTGAAGTGCGTGGACAGGCACAAGAGACCCAGTACTTC. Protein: CSVEVRGQAQETQYF.

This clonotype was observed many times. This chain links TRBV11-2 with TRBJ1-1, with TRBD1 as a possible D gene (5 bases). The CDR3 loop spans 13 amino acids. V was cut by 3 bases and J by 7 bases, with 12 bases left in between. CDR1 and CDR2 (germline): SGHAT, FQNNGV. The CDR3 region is CASSFKGRVEAFF. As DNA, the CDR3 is TGTGCCAGCAGCTTCAAGGGGCGGGTTGAAGCTTTCTTT.